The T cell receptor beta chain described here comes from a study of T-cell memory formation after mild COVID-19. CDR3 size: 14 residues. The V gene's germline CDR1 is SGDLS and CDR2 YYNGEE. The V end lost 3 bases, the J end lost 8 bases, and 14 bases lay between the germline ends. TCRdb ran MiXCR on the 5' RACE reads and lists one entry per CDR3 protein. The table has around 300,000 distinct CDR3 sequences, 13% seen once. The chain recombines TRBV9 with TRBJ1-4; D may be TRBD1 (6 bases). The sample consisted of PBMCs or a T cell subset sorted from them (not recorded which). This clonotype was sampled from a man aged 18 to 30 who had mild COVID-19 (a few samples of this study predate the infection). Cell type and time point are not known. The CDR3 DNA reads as TGTGCCAGCAGCGGAACAGGGTCGCGGGAAAAACTGTTTTTT. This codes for CASSGTGSREKLFF.